This T cell receptor (beta chain) originates from a study of cytomegalovirus exposure and HLA in healthy donors. The overall study: Clustering assigned 81% of the approximately 390 genotyped donors to the Caucasian-associated ancestry cluster.

PCR amplification relied on 60 Vbeta primers (plus 13 Jbeta primers). The protocol was immunoSEQ multiplex PCR, while the TCRdb copy is restricted to in-frame clones and leaves out a portion. The sample has more than 150,000 clones; around 83% are singletons. Concerning this clone: What it binds is unknown.

V lost 8 bases and J 10 bases, leaving 18 bases between the germline ends. The germline gives CDR1 SQVTM, CDR2 ANQGSEA. The CDR3 has 12 amino acids. Points from the study as a whole: Some V segments could not be told apart, so they were left out, TRBV6-2 and TRBV6-3 among them.

This TCR was sampled from a girl aged 2-9 years in good health and CMV-seropositive. The gene calls are TRBV29-1 and TRBJ2-1; D is possibly TRBD1 (5 bases). Material: PBMCs. The CDR3 loop is CSSIPWGREQFF. The CDR3, as DNA: TGCAGCTCTATTCCTTGGGGCAGGGAGCAGTTCTTC.